This is a list of T cell receptor beta chains from one sample in a study of beta chain features in type 1 diabetes. Sequencing was performed with immunoSEQ multiplex PCR; in TCRdb, only in-frame clones are kept and a portion is missing. The data hold a few hundred thousand clones, with over 9% observed a single time. Material for sequencing was central memory CD4+ T cells from blood. These receptors originate from a man aged 25 to 40 with type 1 diabetes. Each CDR3 is given with its conserved first and last residue. The D gene is left open where the match is weak. The size entry is marked missing in some rows and otherwise reads once, few, many or a size class.

d_call j_call clone_size v_call cdr3_nt cdr3_aa
. TRBJ1-3 . TRBV15 TGTGCCACCAGCAGAGGGGGGGGACTCTCTGGAAACACCATATATTTT CATSRGGGLSGNTIYF
. TRBJ2-2 . TRBV7-2 TGTGCCAGCAGCTTAGTCGTCCGGGGTAACACCGGGGAGCTGTTTTTT CASSLVVRGNTGELFF
. TRBJ2-3 few TRBV2 TGTGCCAGCAGGAGGGGTGCAGATACGCAGTATTTT CASRRGADTQYF
TRBD2 TRBJ2-1 . TRBV5-4 TGTGCCAGCAGCTTTAGCGGGAGGGGCAACAATGAGCAGTTCTTC CASSFSGRGNNEQFF
TRBD1 TRBJ1-1 few TRBV10-3 TGTGCCATCTCGGACAGGGTGAACACTGAAGCTTTCTTT CAISDRVNTEAFF
. TRBJ1-2 . TRBV27 TGTGCCAGCAGCCTCCGGGACCCGGGGATCTATGGCTACACCTTC CASSLRDPGIYGYTF
TRBD1 TRBJ1-2 . TRBV19 TGTGCCAGTAGTGGAAAGACAGGGAACCCCACTTGGGTTGGCTACACCTTC CASSGKTGNPTWVGYTF
TRBD1 TRBJ2-1 few TRBV6-6 TGTGCCAGCAGACACAGGGGTCTTAGAGGCAATGAGCAGTTCTTC CASRHRGLRGNEQFF
. TRBJ1-1 . TRBV29-1 TGCAGCGTTGAAGGGACGGCGAACACTGAAGCTTTCTTT CSVEGTANTEAFF
TRBD2 TRBJ2-5 . TRBV14 TGTGCCAGCAGCCAAGTTAGGACTAGCGGGAGGTACCAAGAGACCCAGTACTTC CASSQVRTSGRYQETQYF
. TRBJ2-4 few TRBV10-3 TGTGCCATCAGTGATGGGAGAGGCAAAAACATTCAGTACTTC CAISDGRGKNIQYF
TRBD2 TRBJ2-1 . TRBV5-6 TGTGCCAGCAGCCTCGGGACTAGCGGGAATTACGGGTTCTTC CASSLGTSGNYGFF
. TRBJ2-7 few TRBV28 TGTGCCAGCACCCCCTTGGCGGTTTCTACCTACGAGCAGTACTTC CASTPLAVSTYEQYF
. TRBJ1-2 . TRBV2 TGTGCCAGCACGCAGGGTAACTATGGCTACACCTTC CASTQGNYGYTF
TRBD2 TRBJ2-7 few TRBV6-1 TGTGCCAGCAGTGAACCTGGACGAGGGGAGGGATTCGAGCAGTACTTC CASSEPGRGEGFEQYF
. TRBJ1-4 many TRBV7-2 TGTGCCAGCAGCTTAGCATCAAGGAGTGAAAAACTGTTTTTT CASSLASRSEKLFF